A single sample gave rise to the 31 T cell receptor beta chains below, sequenced in a study of control samples from healthy donors and cancer patients. Only in-frame clones appear in the TCRdb table, and some are missing; sequencing was by immunoSEQ multiplex PCR. The sample yields about 48,000 clones, more than 85% seen once. Sequencing used PBMCs. These receptors originate from a woman in her fifties or sixties with head and neck cancer.

CDR3 DNA: TGTGCCAGCTCAGGGGCAAGCACAGATACGCAGTATTTT. Its protein is CASSGASTDTQYF. The chain recombines TRBV18 with TRBJ2-3; perhaps TRBD1 as D (5 bases). V lost 5 bases and J lost 0, with 6 bases in between. CDR3 size: 13 residues. Germline values: CDR1 KGHSH, CDR2 LQKENI.

The chain is built from TRBV5-5 and TRBJ2-5, with TRBD2 matching over 9 bases. V lost 3 bases to trimming and J lost 1 base; unmatched junction nucleotides: 13. The CDR3 contains 18 residues. Germline V gives CDR1 SGHKS, CDR2 YYEKEE (reference sequence). CDR3 sequence: CASSSSSPGLATQETQYF. The CDR3 nucleotides are TGTGCCAGCAGCTCTTCTTCCCCGGGACTAGCAACCCAAGAGACCCAGTACTTC.

The chain couples TRBV5-1 to TRBJ2-7, with 11 bases matching TRBD2. The CDR3 has 17 residues. J lost 5 bases, V lost 0 bases, and 10 bases had no gene match. Looked up from germline, CDR1 is SGHRS and CDR2 is YFSETQ. The CDR3 nucleotides are TGCGCCAGCAGCTTGGGGTTAGCGGGGGGGCGGCTCGACGAGCAGTACTTC. Amino acid sequence: CASSLGLAGGRLDEQYF.

This chain links TRBV4-1 with TRBJ2-1, with a weak D call TRBD2 (6 bases). V was trimmed by 5 bases and J by 8 bases, leaving 16 bases between them. Germline V lookup: CDR1 MGHRA, CDR2 YSYEKL. The CDR3 spans 14 residues. The CDR3 sequence is CASSFQSRRDEQFF. The CDR3 DNA follows: TGCGCCAGCAGCTTCCAGTCCCGGAGGGATGAGCAGTTCTTC.

CDR3 nucleotide sequence: TGTGCCAGCAGCCAAGATTCCGGACTAGTCTATGAGCAGTTCTTC. Protein product: CASSQDSGLVYEQFF. V usage is TRBV4-2 and J usage is TRBJ2-1; 7 bases match TRBD2. The CDR3 loop spans 15 amino acids. Germline loops: CDR1 LGHNA, CDR2 YNFKEQ. V gave up 0 bases and J gave up 8 bases; unmatched junction bases: 7.

The chain recombines TRBV5-5 with TRBJ2-7; 9 bases match TRBD2. Looked up from germline, CDR1 is SGHKS and CDR2 is YYEKEE (reference sequence). This CDR3 is built from 17 residues. J was trimmed by 0 bases and V by 4 bases; bases with no gene match: 11. CDR3 in DNA: TGTGCCAGCAGCCACCTAATAGCGGGGGCGGACTCCTACGAGCAGTACTTC. Protein sequence: CASSHLIAGADSYEQYF.

The chain has TRBV4-1 and TRBJ2-2; tentatively, D is TRBD2 (6 bases). Germline V CDR1 and CDR2: MGHRA, YSYEKL. Trimming pared 1 base from V and 5 bases from J, leaving 17 bases between. The CDR3 is 17 amino acids. CDR3 sequence reads: CASSQVAAGTRTGELFF. Written as DNA, the CDR3 is TGCGCCAGCAGCCAAGTGGCGGCGGGGACCAGGACCGGGGAGCTGTTTTTT.

The J gene is TRBJ1-1, the V gene TRBV7-9, with D possibly TRBD1 on 5 matching bases. The CDR3 extends over 14 amino acids. Germline assignment: CDR1 SEHNR and CDR2 FQNEAQ (reference sequence). The V end was cut by 3 bases, the J end by 4 bases, with 12 bases between. CDR3 coding DNA: TGTGCCAGCAGCTTCTCTGGCGGGGGCACTGAAGCTTTCTTT. Protein product: CASSFSGGGTEAFF.

The chain combines TRBV7-3 with TRBJ2-6; D gene unclear. This CDR3 has 15 residues. Germline CDR1 reads SGHTA; CDR2 reads FQGTGA. The germline V and J ends were trimmed by 2 bases and 0 bases, with 5 bases remaining between them. The CDR3 reads CASSLVPSGANVLTF. CDR3 coding DNA: TGTGCCAGCAGCTTAGTACCCTCTGGGGCCAACGTCCTGACTTTC.

The V gene is TRBV6-1, the J gene TRBJ1-5; 8 bases align to TRBD1. CDR1 and CDR2 (germline): MNHNS, SASEGT. Trimming took 2 bases from V and 4 from J; bases not matched to a gene: 4. The CDR3 totals 15 residues. The CDR3 DNA follows: TGTGCCAGCAGTGAAAGACAGGGGAGGAATCAGCCCCAGCATTTT. Translated: CASSERQGRNQPQHF.

In regard to this clone: Other nucleotide sequences from this sample produce the same CDR3. The rearrangement links TRBV28 to TRBJ1-2; unclear D gene. V lost 6 bases and J lost 0, with 5 bases in between. Germline CDR1 and CDR2: MDHEN and SYDVKM. This CDR3 has 12 amino acids. CDR3 loop: CASSRTNYGYTF. The DNA for the CDR3 is TGTGCCAGCAGCAGGACTAACTATGGCTACACCTTC.

V usage is TRBV5-1 and J usage is TRBJ2-3; 8 nucleotides align to TRBD2. Looked up from germline, CDR1 is SGHRS and CDR2 is YFSETQ. CDR3 length equals 16 residues. V was clipped by 4 bases and J by 3 bases; unmatched bases: 10. For the CDR3, the DNA is TGCGCCAGCAGCCGAGAGCGGGAGAAGGAAACAGATACGCAGTATTTT. This translates into CASSREREKETDTQYF. The variable domain in full, with the rest retrieved from reference TRBV5-1 and TRBJ2-3, is KAGVTQTPRYLIKTRGQQVTLSCSPISGHRSVSWYQQTPGQGLQFLFEYFSETQRNKGNFPGRFSGRQFSNSRSEMNVSTLELGDSALYLCASSREREKETDTQYFGPGTRLTVL.

The chain joins TRBV7-2 to TRBJ1-2; tentatively, D is TRBD1 (6 bases). The CDR3 length is 15 residues. Trimming left V 4 bases short and J 0 bases short, with 12 bases between. Germline V CDR1 and CDR2: SGHTA, FQGNSA. CDR3 DNA sequence: TGTGCCAGCAGCTCCGCGGACAGTGCTAACTATGGCTACACCTTC. This sequence encodes CASSSADSANYGYTF.

This chain links TRBV28 with TRBJ2-7; 8 nucleotides match TRBD1. CDR3 length: 16 amino acids. Germline trimming cut 6 bases from V and 3 bases from J; bases unmatched to any gene: 13. The V gene's germline CDR1 is MDHEN and CDR2 SYDVKM. CDR3 sequence (DNA): TGTGCCAGCAGGGGGGTAGGACAGGGCCAAAACTACGAGCAGTACTTC. Residues: CASRGVGQGQNYEQYF. Drawing the rest from reference TRBV28 and TRBJ2-7, the complete variable domain is DVKVTQSSRYLVKRTGEKVFLECVQDMDHENMFWYRQDPGLGLRLIYFSYDVKMKEKGDIPEGYSVSREKKERFSLILESASTNQTSMYLCASRGVGQGQNYEQYFGPGTRLTVT.

By proportion, this clone is hyperexpanded (1% or more). The same CDR3 can be traced to other DNA sequences in this sample. V is TRBV15 and J is TRBJ2-5; no firm D call. With 0 bases removed from V and 5 bases from J, the gap between germline ends came to 13 bases. This CDR3 spans 15 amino acids. CDR1 is LNHNV and CDR2 is YYDKDF in the germline V gene (reference sequence). CDR3 region: CATSRDRSVGETQYF. The CDR3 DNA is TGTGCCACCAGCAGAGATAGAAGTGTGGGGGAGACCCAGTACTTC. The variable domain in full, with the rest retrieved from reference TRBV15 and TRBJ2-5, is DAMVIQNPRYQVTQFGKPVTLSCSQTLNHNVMYWYQQKSSQAPKLLFHYYDKDFNNEADTPDNFQSRRPNTSFCFLDIRSPGLGDTAMYLCATSRDRSVGETQYFGPGTRLLVL.

The J gene is TRBJ2-2, the V gene TRBV5-4; D gene ambiguous. Germline assignment: CDR1 SGHNT and CDR2 YYREEE (reference sequence). Trimming took 1 base from V and 1 from J, leaving 5 bases between them. The CDR3 loop spans 14 amino acids. The CDR3 DNA follows: TGTGCCAGCAGCTTGAACAGGAACACCGGGGAGCTGTTTTTT. This translates into CASSLNRNTGELFF. The complete variable domain, with remaining parts taken from reference TRBV5-4 and TRBJ2-2, reads ETGVTQSPTHLIKTRGQQVTLRCSSQSGHNTVSWYQQALGQGPQFIFQYYREEENGRGNFPPRFSGLQFPNYSSELNVNALELDDSALYLCASSLNRNTGELFFGEGSRLTVL.

The chain joins TRBV4-1 to TRBJ2-7; perhaps TRBD2 as D (7 bases). The CDR3 is made up of 16 amino acids. Germline lookup yields CDR1 MGHRA and CDR2 YSYEKL. V was trimmed by 0 bases and J by 2 bases, leaving 14 bases between them. Here the CDR3 DNA reads TGCGCCAGCAGCCAAGATTCGTGGGGGGGGCCCTACGAGCAGTACTTC. Protein sequence: CASSQDSWGGPYEQYF.

The V gene is TRBV28, the J gene TRBJ2-7; 10 bases match TRBD1. This CDR3 region has 16 residues. V lost 8 bases, J lost 5 bases, and 15 bases stayed unmatched. Germline V CDR1 and CDR2: MDHEN, SYDVKM. This CDR3 reads CASGTLPGQGTDEQYF. The CDR3 DNA sequence: TGTGCCAGCGGGACACTTCCGGGACAGGGGACGGACGAGCAGTACTTC.

CDR3 sequence reads: CSASPGQRSNQPQHF. For the CDR3, the DNA is TGCAGTGCTAGTCCGGGACAACGGAGCAATCAGCCCCAGCATTTT. The V gene is TRBV20-1, the J gene TRBJ1-5, with D perhaps TRBD1 (6 bases). V was pared by 3 bases and J by 1 base, with 13 bases between. CDR1 is DFQATT and CDR2 is SNEGSKA in the germline V gene (reference sequence). CDR3 length equals 15 residues.

This clone was detected once. The chain is built from TRBV29-1 and TRBJ1-2; TRBD1 agrees at 7 bases. V gave up 7 bases and J gave up 2 bases; unmatched junction bases: 4. The CDR3 has 12 amino acids. CDR1 and CDR2 (germline): SQVTM, ANQGSEA. The CDR3 sequence is CSAQGTNYGYTF. DNA for the CDR3: TGCAGCGCACAGGGGACCAACTATGGCTACACCTTC.

J is TRBJ1-6 and V is TRBV21-1; the DNA was not compared with TRBD1, the D call given in the table. TRBV21-1 constitutes a pseudogene. This CDR3 is 17 amino acids long. The CDR3 DNA is TGTGCCAGCAGCAAAAGGGGGACAGGGAGCTATAATTCACCCCTCCACTTT. Its protein product is CASSKRGTGSYNSPLHF.

The chain's CDR3 is CASSLLGTVNTEAFF. In nucleotides, the CDR3 is TGTGCCAGCAGCCTTCTTGGGACGGTGAACACTGAAGCTTTCTTT. This rearrangement joins TRBV28 to TRBJ1-1; TRBD1 might be the D (5 bases). V dropped 6 bases and J dropped 0 bases, with 14 bases sitting between them. This CDR3 region has 15 residues. Germline lookup yields CDR1 MDHEN and CDR2 SYDVKM.

This clone was counted once. This chain links TRBV5-6 with TRBJ2-7; D unclear. Trimming took 2 bases from V and 3 from J, leaving 9 bases between them. The CDR3 is 13 amino acids. CDR1 is SGHDT, CDR2 YYEEEE, per germline. The CDR3 DNA sequence: TGTGCCAGCAGCTTCGGGCAGATCTACGAGCAGTACTTC. Protein sequence: CASSFGQIYEQYF.

The chain joins TRBV20-1 to TRBJ1-1; D remains ambiguous. CDR1 DFQATT and CDR2 SNEGSKA come from the germline V gene (reference sequence). The CDR3 covers 11 residues. Deletions cut 0 bases from V and 10 bases from J, with 9 bases between. CDR3 nucleotides: TGCAGTGCTAGAGATCTAGCAGGAGCTTTCTTT. It is translated as CSARDLAGAFF.

The chain carries TRBV28 and TRBJ1-5; D gene unclear. From germline, CDR1 is MDHEN and CDR2 SYDVKM. The CDR3 has 13 residues. Between the trimmed V and J ends, which lost 3 bases and 5 bases, there was a span of 8 bases. The CDR3 is CASSLSLYQPQHF. Here the CDR3 DNA reads TGTGCCAGCAGTTTGTCCCTTTATCAGCCCCAGCATTTT.

The rearrangement joins TRBV11-2 to TRBJ2-2; D not resolved. The length of the CDR3 is 14 residues. Germline V CDR1 and CDR2: SGHAT, FQNNGV. The V and J ends lost 5 bases and 3 bases respectively, with 10 bases between them. This CDR3 reads CASSAQPHTGELFF. CDR3 DNA sequence: TGTGCCAGCAGCGCCCAGCCTCACACCGGGGAGCTGTTTTTT.

The chain is built from TRBV6-2 or TRBV6-3 and TRBJ1-1; no reliable D call. The CDR3 is made up of 15 amino acids. Germline V lookup: CDR1 MNHEY, CDR2 SVGEGT. V dropped 0 bases and J dropped 0 bases, with 8 bases sitting between them. CDR3 bases: TGTGCCAGCAGTTACTCGCGAGGACTGAACACTGAAGCTTTCTTT. Protein product: CASSYSRGLNTEAFF.

This clone appeared once. The CDR3 sequence: CASRVDRGVYNSPLHF. Here the CDR3 DNA reads TGTGCCAGCAGAGTCGACAGGGGCGTCTATAATTCACCCCTCCACTTT. The chain carries TRBV28 and TRBJ1-6; the match to TRBD1 covers 8 bases. Trimming removed 6 bases from V and 3 bases from J; junction bases left unmatched: 7. This CDR3 region has 16 residues. The germline CDR1 and CDR2 sequences are MDHEN and SYDVKM.

The J gene is TRBJ2-1, the V gene TRBV4-1; D perhaps matches TRBD2 (6 bases). The germline V gene encodes CDR1 MGHRA and CDR2 YSYEKL. V lost 0 bases and J 0 bases, leaving 15 bases between the germline ends. The CDR3 has 18 amino acids. The CDR3 reads CASSQDGRRGSSYNEQFF. DNA of the CDR3: TGCGCCAGCAGCCAAGATGGACGGCGGGGCAGCTCCTACAATGAGCAGTTCTTC.

This sequence joins TRBV2 and TRBJ2-5; perhaps D is TRBD1 or TRBD2 (5 bases each). The CDR3 is 16 amino acids. V was shortened by 1 base and J by 5 bases, with 17 bases between the two germline ends. The germline CDR1 and CDR2 sequences are SNHLY and FYNNEI. CDR3 nucleotide sequence: TGTGCCAGCAGTGAAGAGGACTGGTCTCGGGACGAGACCCAGTACTTC. Its translation is CASSEEDWSRDETQYF. The whole variable domain, remainder taken from reference TRBV2 and TRBJ2-5, is EPEVTQTPSHQVTQMGQEVILRCVPISNHLYFYWYRQILGQKVEFLVSFYNNEISEKSEIFDDQFSVERPDGSNFTLKIRSTKLEDSAMYFCASSEEDWSRDETQYFGPGTRLLVL.

The chain uses TRBV27 and TRBJ1-1; 7 nucleotides agree with TRBD1. CDR1 and CDR2 from the germline V gene are MNHEY and SMNVEV (reference sequence). CDR3 length: 16 residues. The V segment lost 4 bases and the J segment 4 bases; nucleotides outside the gene matches: 12. CDR3 region: CASSSRRGGLSTEAFF. DNA for the CDR3: TGTGCCAGCAGTTCCAGACGAGGGGGCCTCAGCACTGAAGCTTTCTTT.